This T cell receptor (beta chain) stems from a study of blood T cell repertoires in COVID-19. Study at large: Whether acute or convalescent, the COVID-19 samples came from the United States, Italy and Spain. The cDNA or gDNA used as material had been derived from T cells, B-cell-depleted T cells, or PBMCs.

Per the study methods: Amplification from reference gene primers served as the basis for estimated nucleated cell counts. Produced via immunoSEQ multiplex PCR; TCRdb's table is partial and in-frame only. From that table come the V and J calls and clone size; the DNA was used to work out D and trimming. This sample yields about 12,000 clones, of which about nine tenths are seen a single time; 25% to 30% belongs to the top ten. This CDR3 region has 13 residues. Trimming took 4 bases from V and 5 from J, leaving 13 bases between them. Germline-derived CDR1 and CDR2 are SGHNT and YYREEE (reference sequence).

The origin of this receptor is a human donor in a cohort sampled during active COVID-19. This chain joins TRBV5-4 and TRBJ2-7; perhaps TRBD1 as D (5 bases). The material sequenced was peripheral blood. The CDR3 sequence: CASSPGFRDEQYF. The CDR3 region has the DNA TGTGCCAGCAGCCCAGGGTTTAGGGACGAGCAGTACTTC.